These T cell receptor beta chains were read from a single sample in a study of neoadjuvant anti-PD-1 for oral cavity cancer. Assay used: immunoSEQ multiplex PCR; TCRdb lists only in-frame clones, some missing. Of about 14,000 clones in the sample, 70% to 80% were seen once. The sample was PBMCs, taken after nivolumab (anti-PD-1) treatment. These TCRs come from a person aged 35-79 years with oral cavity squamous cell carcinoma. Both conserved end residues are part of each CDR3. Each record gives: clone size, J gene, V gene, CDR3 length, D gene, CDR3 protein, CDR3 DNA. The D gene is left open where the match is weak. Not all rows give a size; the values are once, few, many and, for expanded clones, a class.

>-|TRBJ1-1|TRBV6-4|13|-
CASGGRENTEAFF
TGTGCCAGCGGAGGACGGGAAAACACTGAAGCTTTCTTT
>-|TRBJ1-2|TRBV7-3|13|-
CASSLTGVEGYTF
TGTGCCAGCAGCTTAACTGGGGTAGAAGGCTACACCTTC
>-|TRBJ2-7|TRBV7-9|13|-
CASSRGATYEQYF
TGTGCCAGCTCAAGGGGGGCGACCTACGAGCAGTACTTC
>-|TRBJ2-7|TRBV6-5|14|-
CASSRTQGFYEQYF
TGTGCCAGCAGCCGGACTCAGGGGTTCTACGAGCAGTACTTC
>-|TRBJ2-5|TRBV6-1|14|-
CASSGGRAIETQYF
TGTGCCAGCAGTGGCGGCAGGGCAATAGAGACCCAGTACTTC
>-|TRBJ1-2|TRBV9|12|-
CASSVVAGGYTF
TGTGCCAGCAGCGTAGTCGCCGGGGGCTACACCTTC
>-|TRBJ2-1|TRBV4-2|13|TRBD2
CASSQGDGGEQFF
TGTGCCAGCAGCCAAGGTGACGGGGGGGAGCAGTTCTTC
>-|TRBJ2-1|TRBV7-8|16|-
CASSDYEQGYYNEQFF
TGTGCCAGCAGCGACTATGAACAGGGCTACTACAATGAGCAGTTCTTC
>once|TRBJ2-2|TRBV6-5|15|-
CASSYGTSNTGELFF
TGTGCCAGCAGTTATGGGACTTCGAACACCGGGGAGCTGTTTTTT
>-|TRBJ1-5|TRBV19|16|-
CASSIARPYSNQPQHF
TGTGCCAGTAGTATAGCGCGGCCTTATAGCAATCAGCCCCAGCATTTT
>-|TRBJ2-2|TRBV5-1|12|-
CASSLFTGELFF
TGCGCCAGCAGCTTGTTCACCGGGGAGCTGTTTTTT
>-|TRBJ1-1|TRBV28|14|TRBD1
CASIPGGSDTEAFF
TGTGCCAGCATTCCAGGGGGGTCGGACACTGAAGCTTTCTTT
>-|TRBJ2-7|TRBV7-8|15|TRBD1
CASRKGQQNIYEQYF
TGTGCCAGCAGAAAGGGACAGCAGAATATCTACGAGCAGTACTTC
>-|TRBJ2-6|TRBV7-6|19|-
CASSFPGARDRGGANVLTF
TGTGCCAGCAGCTTCCCCGGCGCTCGGGACCGGGGAGGGGCCAACGTCCTGACTTTC
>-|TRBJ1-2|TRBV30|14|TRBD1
CAWRGGQGSYGYTF
TGTGCCTGGAGGGGGGGACAGGGTAGCTATGGCTACACCTTC
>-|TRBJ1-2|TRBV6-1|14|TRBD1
CASSNGQGTSGYTF
TGTGCCAGCAGTAACGGACAGGGAACCAGCGGCTACACCTTC
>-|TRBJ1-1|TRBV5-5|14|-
CASRASEVNTEAFF
TGTGCCAGCAGGGCGTCGGAGGTGAACACTGAAGCTTTCTTT
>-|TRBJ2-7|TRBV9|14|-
CASSPEVFTYEQYF
TGTGCCAGCTCCCCCGAGGTTTTTACCTACGAGCAGTACTTC
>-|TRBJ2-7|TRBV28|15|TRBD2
CASSSTGGLSYEQYF
TGTGCCAGCAGTTCAACGGGAGGCCTCTCCTACGAGCAGTACTTC
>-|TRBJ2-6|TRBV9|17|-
CASSVRDGFSGANVLTF
TGTGCCAGCAGCGTTAGGGACGGTTTCTCTGGGGCCAACGTCCTGACTTTC
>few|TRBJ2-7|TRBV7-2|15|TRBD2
CASSLVAGDSYEQYF
TGTGCCAGCAGCTTAGTAGCGGGGGACTCCTACGAGCAGTACTTC
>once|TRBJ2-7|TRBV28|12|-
CASSFRVYEQYF
TGTGCCAGCAGTTTTAGGGTTTACGAGCAGTACTTC
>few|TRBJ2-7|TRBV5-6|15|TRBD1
CASSSGQGANNEQYF
TGTGCCAGCAGCTCAGGACAGGGGGCTAATAACGAGCAGTACTTC
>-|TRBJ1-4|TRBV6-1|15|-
CASRGGQQGHEKLFF
TGTGCCAGCAGGGGCGGACAGCAGGGTCATGAAAAACTGTTTTTT
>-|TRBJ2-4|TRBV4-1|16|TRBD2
CASSHSGRALGNIQYF
TGCGCCAGCAGCCACAGCGGGAGGGCCTTGGGAAACATTCAGTACTTC
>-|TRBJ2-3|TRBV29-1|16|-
CSVACTGQGGTDTQYF
TGCAGCGTTGCCTGTACTGGGCAGGGGGGTACAGATACGCAGTATTTT
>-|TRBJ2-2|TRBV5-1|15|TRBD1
CASSQGQANTGELFF
TGCGCCAGCAGCCAGGGACAGGCGAACACCGGGGAGCTGTTTTTT
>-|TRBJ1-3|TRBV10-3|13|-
CAITQGTGNTIYF
TGTGCCATCACTCAGGGGACTGGAAACACCATATATTTT
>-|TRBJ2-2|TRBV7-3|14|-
CASSLSLNTGELFF
TGTGCCAGCAGCTTGAGCCTCAACACCGGGGAGCTGTTTTTT
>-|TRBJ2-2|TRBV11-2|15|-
CASTLSQGGPGELFF
TGTGCCAGCACCTTAAGTCAGGGGGGCCCCGGGGAGCTGTTTTTT
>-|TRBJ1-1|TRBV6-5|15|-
CASSRAGARDTEAFF
TGTGCCAGCAGTCGGGCGGGGGCCCGGGATACTGAAGCTTTCTTT
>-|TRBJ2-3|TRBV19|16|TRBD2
CASSPLAGGPIDTQYF
TGTGCCAGTAGTCCTCTAGCGGGGGGGCCGATAGATACGCAGTATTTT
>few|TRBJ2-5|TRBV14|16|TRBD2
CASSLYLAGGEETQYF
TGTGCCAGCAGCCTTTATCTAGCGGGAGGGGAAGAGACCCAGTACTTC
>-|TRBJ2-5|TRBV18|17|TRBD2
CASSPPSGGASGETQYF
TGTGCCAGCTCACCACCGAGCGGGGGGGCCTCGGGCGAGACCCAGTACTTC
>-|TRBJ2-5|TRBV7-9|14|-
CASSLAGVEETQYF
TGTGCCAGCAGCTTAGCAGGGGTGGAGGAGACCCAGTACTTC
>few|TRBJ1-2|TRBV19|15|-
CASSTLRTSIYGYTF
TGTGCCAGTAGTACCCTCCGGACTTCGATCTATGGCTACACCTTC
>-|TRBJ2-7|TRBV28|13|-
CASSSQGLRSGYF
TGTGCCAGCAGTTCCCAGGGACTTCGCAGCGGGTACTTC
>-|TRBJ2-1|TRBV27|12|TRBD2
CASRGLAPEQFF
TGTGCCAGCAGAGGACTAGCGCCTGAGCAGTTCTTC
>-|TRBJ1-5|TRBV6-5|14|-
CASSRGQHQSPQHF
TGTGCCAGCAGCCGCGGACAGCACCAATCGCCCCAGCATTTT
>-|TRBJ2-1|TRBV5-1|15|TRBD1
CASSLVGQGYNEQFF
TGCGCCAGCAGCTTGGTGGGACAGGGTTACAATGAGCAGTTCTTC
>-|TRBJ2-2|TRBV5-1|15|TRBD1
CASSLRQGVHRELFF
TGCGCCAGCAGCCTAAGACAGGGGGTTCATCGGGAGCTGTTTTTT
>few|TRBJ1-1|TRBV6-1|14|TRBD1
CASLKDRVNTEAFF
TGTGCCAGCTTGAAGGACAGGGTGAACACTGAAGCTTTCTTT
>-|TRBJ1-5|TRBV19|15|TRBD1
CASSMQGQGNQPQHF
TGTGCCAGTAGTATGCAGGGACAGGGCAATCAGCCCCAGCATTTT
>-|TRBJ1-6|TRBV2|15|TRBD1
CASSTGTGANSPLHF
TGTGCCAGCAGCACCGGGACAGGGGCCAATTCACCCCTCCACTTT
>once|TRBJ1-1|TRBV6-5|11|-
CASREQGQAFF
TGTGCCAGCAGGGAACAAGGACAAGCTTTCTTT
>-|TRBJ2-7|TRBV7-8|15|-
CASSPRRQSSYEQYF
TGTGCCAGCAGCCCTAGGCGCCAGAGCTCCTACGAGCAGTACTTC
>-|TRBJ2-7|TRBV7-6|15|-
CASSPTGAGIDEQYF
TGTGCCAGCAGCCCGACGGGGGCCGGGATTGACGAGCAGTACTTC
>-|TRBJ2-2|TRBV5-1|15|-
CASSSGQGSTGELFF
TGCGCCAGCAGCTCGGGGCAGGGGAGCACCGGGGAGCTGTTTTTT
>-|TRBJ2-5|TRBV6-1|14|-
CASSEAQGQETQYF
TGTGCCAGCAGTGAAGCCCAGGGTCAAGAGACCCAGTACTTC
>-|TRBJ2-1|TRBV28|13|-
CASSLDSYNEQFF
TGTGCCAGCAGTTTGGACAGTTACAATGAGCAGTTCTTC
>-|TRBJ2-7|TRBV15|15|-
CATSRDSRAGYEQYF
TGTGCCACCAGCAGAGATTCGAGAGCTGGCTACGAGCAGTACTTC
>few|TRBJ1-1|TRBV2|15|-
CASWDVFPANTEAFF
TGTGCCAGCTGGGATGTCTTCCCCGCGAACACTGAAGCTTTCTTT
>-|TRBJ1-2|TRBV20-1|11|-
CSAQLNYGYTF
TGCAGTGCGCAGCTTAACTATGGCTACACCTTC
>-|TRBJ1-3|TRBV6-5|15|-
CASSSSGSSGNTIYF
TGTGCCAGCAGTTCCTCTGGATCCTCTGGAAACACCATATATTTT